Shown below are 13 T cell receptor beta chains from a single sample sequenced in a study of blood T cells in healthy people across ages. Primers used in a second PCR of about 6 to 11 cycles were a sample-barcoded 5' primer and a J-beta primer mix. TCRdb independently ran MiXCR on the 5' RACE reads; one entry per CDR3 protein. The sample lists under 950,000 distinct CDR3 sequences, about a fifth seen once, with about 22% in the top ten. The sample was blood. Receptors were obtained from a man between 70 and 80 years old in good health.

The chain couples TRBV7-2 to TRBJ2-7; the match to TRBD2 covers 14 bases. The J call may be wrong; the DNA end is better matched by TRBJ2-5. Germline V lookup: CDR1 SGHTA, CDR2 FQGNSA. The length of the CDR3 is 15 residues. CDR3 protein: CASSTRTSGGETQYF. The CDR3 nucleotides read TGTGCCAGCAGCACTCGGACTAGCGGGGGGGAGACCCAGTACTTC.

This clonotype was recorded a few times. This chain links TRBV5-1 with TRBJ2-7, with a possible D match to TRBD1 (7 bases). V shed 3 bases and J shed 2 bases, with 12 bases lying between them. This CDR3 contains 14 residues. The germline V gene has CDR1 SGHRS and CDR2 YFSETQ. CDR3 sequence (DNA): TGCGCCAGCAGCTGGGGGGACAGAGCCTACGAGCAGTACTTC. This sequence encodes CASSWGDRAYEQYF.

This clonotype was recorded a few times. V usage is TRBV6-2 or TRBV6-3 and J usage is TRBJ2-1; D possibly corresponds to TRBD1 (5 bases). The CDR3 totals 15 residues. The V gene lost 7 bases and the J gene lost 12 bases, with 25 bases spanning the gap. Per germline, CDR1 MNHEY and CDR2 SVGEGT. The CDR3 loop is CASTQTQGPTMRQFF. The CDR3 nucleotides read TGTGCCAGCACCCAAACCCAGGGTCCAACAATGAGGCAGTTCTTC.

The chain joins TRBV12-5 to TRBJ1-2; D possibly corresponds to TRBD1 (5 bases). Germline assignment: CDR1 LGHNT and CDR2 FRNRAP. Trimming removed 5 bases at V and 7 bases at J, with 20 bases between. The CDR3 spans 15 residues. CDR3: CASGPPAARGVGYTF. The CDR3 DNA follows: TGTGCTAGTGGTCCTCCAGCGGCCCGAGGGGTTGGCTACACCTTC.

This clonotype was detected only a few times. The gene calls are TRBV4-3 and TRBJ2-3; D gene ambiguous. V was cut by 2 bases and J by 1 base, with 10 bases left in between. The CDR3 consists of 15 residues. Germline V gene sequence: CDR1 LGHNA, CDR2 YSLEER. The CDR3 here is CASSQRTTGTDTQYF. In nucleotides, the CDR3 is TGCGCCAGCAGCCAACGAACAACCGGCACAGATACGCAGTATTTT.

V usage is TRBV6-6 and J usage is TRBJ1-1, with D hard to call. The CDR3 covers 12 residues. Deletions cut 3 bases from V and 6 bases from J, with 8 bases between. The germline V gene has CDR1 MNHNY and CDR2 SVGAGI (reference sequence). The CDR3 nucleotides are TGTGCCAGCAGTTATCTAGGGTCTGAAGCTTTCTTT. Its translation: CASSYLGSEAFF.

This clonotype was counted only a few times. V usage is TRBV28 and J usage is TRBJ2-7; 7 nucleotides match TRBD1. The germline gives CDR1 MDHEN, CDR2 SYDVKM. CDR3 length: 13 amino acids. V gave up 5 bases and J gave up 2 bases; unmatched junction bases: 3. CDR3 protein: CASSIGTAYEQYF. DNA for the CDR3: TGTGCCAGCAGTATTGGGACAGCCTACGAGCAGTACTTC.

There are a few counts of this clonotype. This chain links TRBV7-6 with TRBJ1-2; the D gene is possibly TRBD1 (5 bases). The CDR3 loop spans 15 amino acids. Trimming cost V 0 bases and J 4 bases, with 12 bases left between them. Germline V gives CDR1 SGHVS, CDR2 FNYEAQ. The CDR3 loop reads CASSLAVGAPYGYTF. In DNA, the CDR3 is TGTGCCAGCAGCTTAGCGGTAGGGGCCCCCTATGGCTACACCTTC.

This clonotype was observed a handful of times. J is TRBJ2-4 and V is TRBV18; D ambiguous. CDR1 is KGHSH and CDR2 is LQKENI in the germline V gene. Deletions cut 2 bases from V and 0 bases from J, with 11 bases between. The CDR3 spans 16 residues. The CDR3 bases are TGTGCCAGCTCACCATCTCGAAGACTAGCCAAAAACATTCAGTACTTC. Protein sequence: CASSPSRRLAKNIQYF.

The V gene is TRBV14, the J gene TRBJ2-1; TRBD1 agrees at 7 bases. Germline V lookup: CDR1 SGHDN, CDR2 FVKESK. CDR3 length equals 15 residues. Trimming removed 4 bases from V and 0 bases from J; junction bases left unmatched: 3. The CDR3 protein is CASSPGQSSYNEQFF. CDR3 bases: TGTGCCAGCAGCCCGGGACAGAGCTCCTACAATGAGCAGTTCTTC.

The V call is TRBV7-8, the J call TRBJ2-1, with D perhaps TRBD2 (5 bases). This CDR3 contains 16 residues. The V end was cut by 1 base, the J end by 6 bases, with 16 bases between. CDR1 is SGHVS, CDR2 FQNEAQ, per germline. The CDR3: CASSLVRASKANEQFF. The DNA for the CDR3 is TGTGCCAGCAGCTTAGTTAGGGCTAGCAAGGCCAATGAGCAGTTCTTC.

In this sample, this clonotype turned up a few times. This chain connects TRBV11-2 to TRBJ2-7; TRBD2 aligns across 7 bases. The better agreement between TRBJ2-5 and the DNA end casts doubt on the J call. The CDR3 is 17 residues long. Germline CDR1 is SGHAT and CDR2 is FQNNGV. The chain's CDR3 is CASSQTSPLSTQETQYF. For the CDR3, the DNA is TGTGCCAGCAGCCAGACTAGCCCACTAAGTACCCAAGAGACCCAGTACTTC.

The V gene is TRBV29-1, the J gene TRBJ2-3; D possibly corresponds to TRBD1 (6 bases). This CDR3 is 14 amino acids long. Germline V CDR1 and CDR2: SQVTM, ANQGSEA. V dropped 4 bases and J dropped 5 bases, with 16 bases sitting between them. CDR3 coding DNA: TGCAGCGTTGTGGCAACAGGGTCGGTAGATACGCAGTATTTT. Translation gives CSVVATGSVDTQYF.